Each of the 3 T cell receptor beta chains below was sequenced from the same sample in a study of blood T cell repertoires in COVID-19. The assay was immunoSEQ multiplex PCR, and TCRdb's table has in-frame clones only and misses some. The data show fewer than 150,000 clones, under 85% seen once. Sequencing was done on a sample of PBMCs or T cells enriched from blood (not recorded which). Receptors originate from a man aged 25 to 40 who had recovered from COVID-19.

The chain employs TRBV19 and TRBJ1-2; TRBD1 aligns across 7 bases. Germline V CDR1 and CDR2: LNHDA, SQIVND (reference sequence). V shed 10 bases, J shed 4 bases, and the junction held 15 bases outside the gene matches. The CDR3 is 15 residues long. CDR3 sequence: CATRPRTGIFYGYTF. The CDR3 DNA sequence: TGTGCCACCAGGCCCCGGACAGGAATATTCTATGGCTACACCTTC.

V is TRBV10-3 and J is TRBJ2-3; 8 bases match TRBD1. J gave up 5 bases and V 3 bases, and 7 bases lay outside the gene matches. The CDR3 is 15 amino acids. Germline V gene data show CDR1 as ENHRY and CDR2 as SYGVKD. CDR3 sequence: CAISEGQGQVDTQYF. Here the CDR3 DNA reads TGTGCCATCAGTGAAGGACAGGGACAAGTAGATACGCAGTATTTT.

A few counts support this clone. The chain joins TRBV7-9 to TRBJ1-6; TRBD1 agrees at 7 bases. This CDR3 region has 16 residues. J was trimmed by 9 bases and V by 5 bases; bases with no gene match: 13. CDR1 and CDR2 from the germline V gene are SEHNR and FQNEAQ (reference sequence). DNA for the CDR3: TGTGCCAGCAGCCTGTCGGGGCAGGGGGACGGTTCACCCCTCCACTTT. Encoded protein: CASSLSGQGDGSPLHF.